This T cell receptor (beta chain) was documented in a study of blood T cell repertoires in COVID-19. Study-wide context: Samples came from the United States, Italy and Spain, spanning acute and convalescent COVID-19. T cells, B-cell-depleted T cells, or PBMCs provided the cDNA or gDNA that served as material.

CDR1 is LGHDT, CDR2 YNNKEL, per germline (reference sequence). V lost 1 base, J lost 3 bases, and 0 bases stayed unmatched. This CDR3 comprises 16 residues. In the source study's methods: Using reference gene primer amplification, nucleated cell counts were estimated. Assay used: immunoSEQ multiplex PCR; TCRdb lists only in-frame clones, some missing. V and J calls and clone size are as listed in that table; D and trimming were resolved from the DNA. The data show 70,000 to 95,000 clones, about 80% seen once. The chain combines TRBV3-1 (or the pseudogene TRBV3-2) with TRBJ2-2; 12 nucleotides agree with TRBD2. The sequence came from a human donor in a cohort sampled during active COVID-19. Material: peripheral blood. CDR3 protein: CASSQGTSGDTGELFF. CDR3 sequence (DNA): TGTGCCAGCAGCCAAGGGACTAGCGGGGACACCGGGGAGCTGTTTTTT.